This T cell receptor beta chain was recovered during a study of T cells in narcolepsy. Study overall: Enrolled donors included narcolepsy type 1 or type 2 patients and healthy controls.

Libraries were prepared by immunoSEQ multiplex PCR; TCRdb keeps only in-frame clonotypes and omits some of them. The sample has some 30,000 clones, 70% to 90% seen once. Source material: memory (CD45RA-) CD4+ T cells from blood. The sequence was obtained from a human donor in good health.

The CDR3 loop is CASHETGLGGNQPQHF. CDR3 nucleotide sequence: TGTGCCTCCCACGAAACAGGGTTGGGTGGAAATCAGCCCCAGCATTTT. This rearrangement joins TRBV30 to TRBJ1-5; a possible D gene is TRBD1 (6 bases). There are 16 residues in the CDR3. Germline V gene data show CDR1 as GTSNPN and CDR2 as SVGIG (reference sequence). Trimming left V 7 bases short and J 4 bases short, with 23 bases between.